This T cell receptor beta chain was documented in a study of PD-1 blockade in classical Hodgkin lymphoma. Specified time point: cycle 4 day 1 (C4D1), after more than five weeks of nivolumab. Every single patient, without exception, relapsed after autologous stem cell transplantation, and brentuximab vedotin exposure varied. Data came from immunoSEQ multiplex PCR; TCRdb stores just in-frame clones and leaves some out. The sample has 30,000 or so clones; roughly four fifths are singletons. Study results and caveats: Relapsed/refractory patients reportedly had the lowest baseline TCR diversity, below newly diagnosed patients, who were below healthy donors. Newly diagnosed and completely responding patients shared comparable baseline diversity.

A remark on this clone: The antigen is not known.

The CDR3 covers 16 residues. The germline CDR1 and CDR2 sequences are SGHDT and YYEEEE. Trimming removed 3 bases at V and 0 bases at J, with 13 bases between. The receptor was derived from a human donor with classical Hodgkin lymphoma. Source: peripheral blood mononuclear cells (PBMCs), taken before the fourth cycle of nivolumab. This chain uses TRBV5-6 with TRBJ1-3; no clear D gene. The CDR3 region is CASSWRQPLSGNTIYF. The CDR3 nucleotides are TGTGCCAGCAGCTGGCGCCAACCACTCTCTGGAAACACCATATATTTT.